Below are 20 T cell receptor beta chains sequenced from a single sample in a study of T-cell memory formation after mild COVID-19. From the 5' RACE reads, TCRdb called clonotypes with MiXCR, one entry per CDR3 protein. The table shows around 340,000 distinct CDR3 sequences, with around 15% occurring only once. Sequencing used PBMCs or a T cell subset sorted from them (not recorded which). Every receptor here comes from a man younger than 30 who had mild COVID-19 (a few samples of this study predate the infection). Cell type and time point are not known.

The chain combines TRBV7-2 with TRBJ1-1; D uncertain. The germline gives CDR1 SGHTA, CDR2 FQGNSA. Trimming took off 1 base at V and 7 bases at J, with 13 bases between the two ends. This CDR3 region has 14 residues. The CDR3 DNA reads as TGTGCCAGCAGCTTAGGTGCCTCTAAGTTTGAAGCTTTCTTT. Amino acids: CASSLGASKFEAFF.

This chain uses TRBV9 with TRBJ2-1; the D gene is possibly TRBD2 (6 bases). V lost 0 bases to trimming and J lost 4 bases, with 11 bases between them. Germline V gene sequence: CDR1 SGDLS, CDR2 YYNGEE. The CDR3 totals 15 residues. In DNA form, the CDR3 reads TGTGCCAGCAGCGTAGGGGACTCCCAATACAATGAGCAGTTCTTC. This gives the protein CASSVGDSQYNEQFF. Full variable domain (missing parts from reference TRBV9 and TRBJ2-1): DSGVTQTPKHLITATGQRVTLRCSPRSGDLSVYWYQQSLDQGLQFLIQYYNGEERAKGNILERFSAQQFPDLHSELNLSSLELGDSALYFCASSVGDSQYNEQFFGPGTRLTVL.

There are a few counts of this clonotype. This chain links TRBV11-1 with TRBJ2-7; TRBD2 aligns across 8 bases. The germline CDR1 and CDR2 sequences are SGHAT and FQDESV (reference sequence). The CDR3 is made up of 15 amino acids. V was clipped by 0 bases and J by 4 bases; unmatched bases: 5. This chain's CDR3 is CASSLASGLEYEQYV. CDR3 nucleotides: TGTGCCAGCAGCTTAGCGTCGGGACTAGAGTACGAGCAGTACGTC.

This clonotype was found a few times. The rearrangement uses TRBV14 and TRBJ1-1; 8 bases agree with TRBD1. V lost 2 bases, J lost 5 bases, and 7 bases stayed unmatched. CDR3 length: 15 amino acids. From germline, CDR1 is SGHDN and CDR2 FVKESK. The CDR3 region has the DNA TGTGCCAGCAGCCAACAGGGGGCATTGGGAACTGAAGCTTTCTTT. It is translated as CASSQQGALGTEAFF.

The rearrangement links TRBV25-1 to TRBJ1-1, with TRBD1 matching over 9 bases. With V trimmed by 3 bases and J by 3 bases, 5 bases remained unmatched. The CDR3 sequence is 15 residues long. Germline CDR1 and CDR2: MGHDK and SYGVNS. CDR3 sequence: CASSDPRTGDTEAFF. The CDR3, as DNA: TGTGCCAGCAGTGATCCCAGGACAGGGGACACTGAAGCTTTCTTT.

This clonotype has just a few counts. V usage is TRBV20-1 and J usage is TRBJ1-1, with D uncertain. The germline gives CDR1 DFQATT, CDR2 SNEGSKA (reference sequence). This CDR3 spans 12 amino acids. CDR3 loop: CRGAVRNTEAFF. Written as DNA, the CDR3 is TGCAGGGGCGCGGTAAGGAACACTGAAGCTTTCTTT.

The V call is TRBV7-9, the J call TRBJ1-3; 7 nucleotides align to TRBD1. Trimming removed 6 bases from V and 2 bases from J; junction bases left unmatched: 7. Per germline, CDR1 SEHNR and CDR2 FQNEAQ (reference sequence). The CDR3 runs 15 residues. The CDR3 coding sequence is TGTGCCAGCAGTCCCGACAGGGTACCTGGAAACACCATATATTTT. Amino acid sequence: CASSPDRVPGNTIYF.

The sample holds a few counts of this clonotype. The chain joins TRBV7-2 to TRBJ2-7, with 7 bases aligning to TRBD2. V trimming: 7 bases; J trimming: 2 bases; junction bases outside the gene matches: 5. Per germline, CDR1 SGHTA and CDR2 FQGNSA. The CDR3 has 13 residues. The CDR3 loop is CASNGGGTYEQYF. CDR3 nucleotides: TGTGCCAGCAATGGGGGGGGTACCTACGAGCAGTACTTC.

The chain uses TRBV11-2 and TRBJ2-7; 7 bases are shared with TRBD1. The germline V gene encodes CDR1 SGHAT and CDR2 FQNNGV. Losses at the gene ends were 5 bases for V and 3 bases for J; bases not matched to a gene: 7. CDR3 length equals 14 residues. The CDR3 reads CASSPLGTVYEQYF. The CDR3 DNA follows: TGTGCCAGCAGCCCACTCGGGACAGTCTACGAGCAGTACTTC.

The sample holds a few counts of this clonotype. The chain uses TRBV7-2 and TRBJ1-2; 7 bases line up with TRBD1. Germline V gene data show CDR1 as SGHTA and CDR2 as FQGNSA. V was pared by 1 base and J by 6 bases, with 5 bases of the junction left unmatched. This CDR3 is built from 14 residues. The CDR3: CASSLVGQENGYTF. The CDR3 nucleotides are TGTGCCAGCAGCTTAGTAGGACAGGAAAATGGCTACACCTTC.

The chain links TRBV2 to TRBJ1-4; 8 bases map to TRBD1. Germline V gives CDR1 SNHLY, CDR2 FYNNEI. The CDR3 extends over 17 amino acids. J gave up 0 bases and V 6 bases, and 9 bases lay outside the gene matches. CDR3 sequence reads: CASSSTGEPSTNEKLFF. CDR3 bases: TGTGCCAGCAGCTCGACAGGGGAGCCCTCAACTAATGAAAAACTGTTTTTT.

This clonotype came up a few times. The chain has TRBV4-3 and TRBJ1-2; 9 nucleotides line up with TRBD1. The ends lost 1 base at V and 5 bases at J; junction bases unmatched: 14. The germline CDR1 and CDR2 sequences are LGHNA and YSLEER. This CDR3 is 18 amino acids long. The CDR3 nucleotides are TGCGCCAGCAGCCAAGTTGGAGCCTGGGACAGGGAGAGGTATGGCTACACCTTC. Protein product: CASSQVGAWDRERYGYTF.

This clonotype was seen a few times. V usage is TRBV6-5 and J usage is TRBJ1-1, with 8 bases identical to TRBD1. The V and J ends lost 0 bases and 4 bases, in that order; junction bases with no gene match: 10. Per germline, CDR1 MNHEY and CDR2 SVGAGI. The CDR3 is made up of 17 amino acids. The CDR3, as DNA: TGTGCCAGCAGTTACTCTTTCGCAGGGGGCATGGGCACTGAAGCTTTCTTT. It codes for CASSYSFAGGMGTEAFF.

This clonotype was seen many times. The rearrangement uses TRBV29-1 and TRBJ2-5, with 8 nucleotides matching TRBD1. Germline CDR1 reads SQVTM; CDR2 reads ANQGSEA. The length of the CDR3 is 13 residues. After removal of 3 bases from V and 2 bases from J, the junction contained 2 bases not matched to a gene. The CDR3 bases are TGCAGCGTTGATAGACAGGGGCAAGAGACCCAGTACTTC. Translated: CSVDRQGQETQYF.

CDR3 DNA sequence: TGCGCCAGCAGCCAAGAAGACGTACGGTACTACGAGCAGTACTTC. This gives the protein CASSQEDVRYYEQYF. The V gene is TRBV4-1, the J gene TRBJ2-7; D is undetermined. V was cut by 0 bases and J by 3 bases, with 12 bases left in between. The V gene's germline CDR1 is MGHRA and CDR2 YSYEKL. The CDR3 spans 15 residues.

This clonotype was counted ten times or more. One junction end disagrees with the germline gene, perhaps due to a read error. The chain links TRBV5-1 to TRBJ2-1; possible D gene TRBD2, 5 bases. The germline gives CDR1 SGHRS, CDR2 YFSETQ. CDR3 length: 14 residues. The CDR3 loop is CASSLDGSYNEQFF. Here the CDR3 DNA reads TGTGCCAGCAGCTTAGATGGGAGCTACAATGAGCAGTTCTTC.

This clonotype has just a few counts. V is TRBV4-3 and J is TRBJ2-1, with 9 nucleotides matching TRBD2. CDR3 length: 15 residues. The germline V gene encodes CDR1 LGHNA and CDR2 YSLEER. With 2 bases clipped from V and 5 bases from J, the junction kept 4 bases outside the gene matches. CDR3 sequence (DNA): TGCGCCAGCAGCCAACTAGGCGGGGGGGACAATGAGCAGTTCTTC. Protein sequence: CASSQLGGGDNEQFF.

This clonotype was seen at least ten times. The V and J genes are TRBV9 and TRBJ2-3, with unresolved D. Germline values: CDR1 SGDLS, CDR2 YYNGEE. The CDR3 extends over 13 amino acids. V lost 0 bases and J 1 base, leaving 3 bases between the germline ends. CDR3 amino acids: CASSVVGTDTQYF. DNA of the CDR3: TGTGCCAGCAGCGTAGTGGGCACAGATACGCAGTATTTT.

The rearrangement uses TRBV12-3 or TRBV12-4 and TRBJ2-3; TRBD2 aligns across 8 bases. The CDR3 covers 16 residues. Germline trimming cut 3 bases from V and 4 bases from J; bases unmatched to any gene: 9. The CDR3 nucleotides are TGTGCCAGCAGTTTGAATCTACGGGGGGGCGCAGATACGCAGTATTTT. Residues: CASSLNLRGGADTQYF.

This clonotype was seen only a few times. This rearrangement joins TRBV4-3 to TRBJ2-1, with D perhaps assigned TRBD1 or TRBD2 (5 bases each). Germline CDR1 reads LGHNA; CDR2 reads YSLEER. This CDR3 is 15 amino acids long. Trimming stripped 0 bases from V and 9 bases from J, with 15 bases between. CDR3 nucleotides: TGCGCCAGCAGCCAAGATCGGGGCTTCAGGGCTGAGCAGTTCTTC. Its protein is CASSQDRGFRAEQFF.